The 28 T cell receptor beta chains listed next were all sequenced from one sample in a study of vaccination and CD4 T cells after COVID-19. Treatment described: roughly 10-day PBMC culture with coronavirus spike peptide pools or control peptides (ViraFEST assay). The Oncomine TCR Beta short-read assay sequenced DNA from cultured CD4+ T cells. TCRdb passed the PCR reads through MiXCR, listing each CDR3 protein once. Here the sample spans 15,000 to 20,000 distinct CDR3 sequences, about 60% being singletons. Their antigen targets remain unknown. The sequencing input was CD4+ T cells from blood, cultured in vitro. These receptors came from a human donor who had recovered from COVID-19.

The J gene is TRBJ1-2, the V gene TRBV11-2, with 7 nucleotides matching TRBD1. CDR1 and CDR2 (germline): SGHAT, FQNNGV. The J segment lost 3 bases and the V segment lost 7 bases, leaving 8 bases of the junction unmatched. The CDR3 consists of 14 residues. CDR3 sequence (DNA): TGTGCCAGCACCACGACAGGGATGGACTATGGCTACACCTTC. Its protein is CASTTTGMDYGYTF.

This clonotype was observed a single time. The gene calls are TRBV11-2 and TRBJ2-7; no clear D gene. Trimming stripped 2 bases from V and 3 bases from J, with 8 bases between. The germline V gene has CDR1 SGHAT and CDR2 FQNNGV. CDR3 length: 13 residues. The CDR3 DNA sequence: TGTGCCAGCAGCTTATTACAGAGCTACGAGCAGTACTTC. It specifies CASSLLQSYEQYF.

In its sample, this clonotype was seen a few times. The V and J genes are TRBV19 and TRBJ1-5; D is possibly TRBD1 (6 bases). V lost 6 bases and J lost 5, with 14 bases in between. Germline V gene lookup returns CDR1 LNHDA and CDR2 SQIVND (reference sequence). The CDR3 length is 14 residues. The CDR3 nucleotides are TGTGCCAGTAGGTCTCCACAGGGAGATCAGCCCCAGCATTTT. It yields the protein CASRSPQGDQPQHF.

The chain couples TRBV28 to TRBJ1-6, with TRBD1 identical over 11 bases. CDR3 length: 17 amino acids. The V gene end was trimmed by 4 bases and the J gene end by 4 bases; junction bases not matched to a gene: 6. Germline values: CDR1 MDHEN, CDR2 SYDVKM. Here the CDR3 DNA reads TGTGCCAGCAGTTCGGGGGACAGGGGGGGTTATAATTCACCCCTCCACTTT. Protein: CASSSGDRGGYNSPLHF. Complete variable domain (other parts from reference TRBV28 and TRBJ1-6): DVKVTQSSRYLVKRTGEKVFLECVQDMDHENMFWYRQDPGLGLRLIYFSYDVKMKEKGDIPEGYSVSREKKERFSLILESASTNQTSMYLCASSSGDRGGYNSPLHFGNGTRLTVT.

Only a few counts were recorded for this clonotype. V gene TRBV28 combines with J gene TRBJ1-5; a possible D gene is TRBD1 (5 bases). CDR1 is MDHEN, CDR2 SYDVKM, per germline. The CDR3 is made up of 16 amino acids. The germline V and J ends were trimmed by 1 base and 0 bases, with 10 bases remaining between them. CDR3 DNA sequence: TGTGCCAGCAGTTTATTGGCAGGGTATAGCAATCAGCCCCAGCATTTT. Residues: CASSLLAGYSNQPQHF.

This chain uses TRBV18 with TRBJ2-1; no definite D call. The CDR3 runs to 17 residues. The germline CDR1 and CDR2 sequences are KGHSH and LQKENI. Trimming removed 0 bases at V and 3 bases at J, with 15 bases between. DNA for the CDR3: TGTGCCAGCTCACCACCTTTGGAGAGCTGGTACTACAATGAGCAGTTCTTC. Encoded protein: CASSPPLESWYYNEQFF.

This clonotype was counted a single time. The chain employs TRBV7-9 and TRBJ2-1; D gene ambiguous. The CDR3 totals 15 residues. The germline V gene encodes CDR1 SEHNR and CDR2 FQNEAQ (reference sequence). V was trimmed by 5 bases and J by 3 bases, leaving 14 bases between them. The CDR3 region is CASSLRHTVYNEQFF. CDR3 in DNA: TGTGCCAGCAGCCTCAGACACACTGTCTACAATGAGCAGTTCTTC.

In this sample, this clonotype turned up once. This chain links TRBV20-1 with TRBJ2-7, with 7 bases that match TRBD1. This CDR3 region has 12 residues. CDR1 DFQATT and CDR2 SNEGSKA come from the germline V gene (reference sequence). V trimming: 3 bases; J trimming: 5 bases; junction bases outside the gene matches: 4. The CDR3 DNA sequence: TGCAGTGCTAGGGTACAGGGGAACGAGCAGTACTTC. Protein sequence: CSARVQGNEQYF.

This clonotype was observed a single time. The chain has TRBV7-9 and TRBJ2-1; TRBD2 aligns across 13 bases. Germline CDR1 reads SEHNR; CDR2 reads FQNEAQ (reference sequence). The V segment lost 6 bases and the J segment 8 bases; nucleotides outside the gene matches: 7. The CDR3 contains 15 residues. The CDR3 sequence is CASSSRTSGRDEQFF. The CDR3 nucleotides read TGTGCCAGCAGTTCCAGGACTAGCGGGAGAGATGAGCAGTTCTTC.

This chain joins TRBV11-2 and TRBJ2-1; D gene ambiguous. The CDR3 has 16 residues. V lost 1 base to trimming and J lost 0 bases, with 10 bases between them. Germline CDR1 SGHAT, CDR2 FQNNGV. CDR3 in amino acids: CASSLGTTSSYNEQFF. In DNA, the CDR3 is TGTGCCAGCAGCTTAGGGACCACAAGCTCCTACAATGAGCAGTTCTTC.

This clonotype was seen only a few times. V is TRBV2 and J is TRBJ1-5, with D perhaps matching TRBD1 (5 bases). CDR3 length: 14 amino acids. From germline, CDR1 is SNHLY and CDR2 FYNNEI. V lost 4 bases, J lost 2 bases, and 9 bases lay in between. CDR3 sequence: CASSVRTRNQPQHF. The CDR3 DNA reads as TGTGCCAGCAGTGTTAGGACACGCAATCAGCCCCAGCATTTT.

This clonotype has just a few counts. The chain recombines TRBV27 with TRBJ1-5; 8 bases map to TRBD1. The V segment lost 5 bases and the J segment 2 bases; nucleotides outside the gene matches: 8. From germline, CDR1 is MNHEY and CDR2 SMNVEV (reference sequence). The CDR3 totals 16 residues. The CDR3 sequence is CASSKYRGERNQPQHF. Written as DNA, the CDR3 is TGTGCCAGCAGTAAATACAGGGGGGAGCGCAATCAGCCCCAGCATTTT.

This clonotype was counted between two and nine times. The chain uses TRBV10-3 and TRBJ1-6, with unresolved D. V lost 1 base and J lost 10, with 5 bases in between. From germline, CDR1 is ENHRY and CDR2 SYGVKD. The CDR3 sequence is 12 residues long. This CDR3 reads CAISELASPLHF. CDR3 sequence (DNA): TGTGCCATCAGTGAGTTAGCGTCACCCCTCCACTTT.

The rearrangement joins TRBV6-2 or TRBV6-3 to TRBJ1-1; D gene uncertain. The V gene's germline CDR1 is MNHEY and CDR2 SVGEGT. V was shortened by 7 bases and J by 3 bases, with 12 bases between the two germline ends. CDR3 length: 13 amino acids. CDR3 residues: CASKKMEDTEAFF. The DNA of the CDR3 is TGTGCCAGCAAAAAAATGGAGGACACTGAAGCTTTCTTT.

The chain is built from TRBV6-2 or TRBV6-3 and TRBJ2-1, with 10 bases identical to TRBD1. The CDR3 is 17 residues long. The trim removed 2 bases at V and 6 bases at J, leaving 10 bases unmatched. The germline CDR1 and CDR2 sequences are MNHEY and SVGEGT. Written as DNA, the CDR3 is TGTGCCAGCAGTTACCGCATCCGGGACAGGGGCCGCAATGAGCAGTTCTTC. It specifies CASSYRIRDRGRNEQFF.

This chain connects TRBV5-4 to TRBJ2-2, with 7 bases identical to TRBD2. This CDR3 is 15 amino acids long. Trimming removed 2 bases from V and 5 bases from J; junction bases left unmatched: 6. Germline V CDR1 and CDR2: SGHNT, YYREEE (reference sequence). The CDR3 here is CASSFGGVDTGELFF. The CDR3 nucleotides read TGTGCCAGCAGCTTTGGGGGGGTGGATACCGGGGAGCTGTTTTTT.

This clonotype was detected only a few times. The chain carries TRBV24-1 and TRBJ2-7; D possibly corresponds to TRBD2 (5 bases). This CDR3 has 10 amino acids. The germline CDR1 and CDR2 sequences are KGHDR and SFDVKD. The V and J ends lost 6 bases and 7 bases respectively, with 6 bases between them. The CDR3 is CATSTREQYF. The CDR3 nucleotides are TGTGCCACCAGTACTAGGGAGCAGTACTTC.

The chain links TRBV28 to TRBJ2-5; tentative D call: TRBD2 (6 bases). This CDR3 is 15 amino acids long. Germline loops: CDR1 MDHEN, CDR2 SYDVKM. V dropped 6 bases and J dropped 10 bases, with 24 bases sitting between them. The CDR3 DNA reads as TGTGCCAGCAGCCGCCGGGGAGATAGCGGCCTATTCCAGTACTTC. It yields the protein CASSRRGDSGLFQYF.

The chain employs TRBV7-2 and TRBJ2-7; a possible D gene is TRBD2 (5 bases). The CDR3 has 15 residues. V lost 5 bases, J lost 4 bases, and 18 bases lay in between. Looked up from germline, CDR1 is SGHTA and CDR2 is FQGNSA. CDR3 sequence: CASSGGRTDPYEQYF. The CDR3 nucleotides are TGTGCCAGCAGCGGAGGCCGGACGGATCCTTACGAGCAGTACTTC.

This clonotype was detected only a few times. The CDR3 DNA sequence: TGTGCCAGCAGCCGGCGACAGGTCTTCTCTAACTATGGCTACACCTTC. Its protein product is CASSRRQVFSNYGYTF. The chain has TRBV11-2 and TRBJ1-2; weak D call: TRBD1 (6 bases). Germline values: CDR1 SGHAT, CDR2 FQNNGV. CDR3 length: 16 residues. V lost 5 bases and J lost 0, with 16 bases in between.

The rearrangement links TRBV19 to TRBJ1-2; 7 bases align to TRBD1. The CDR3 length is 15 residues. V shed 1 base and J 7 bases; nucleotides not matched to a gene: 9. Germline assignment: CDR1 LNHDA and CDR2 SQIVND (reference sequence). In DNA, the CDR3 is TGTGCCAGTAGTATAGGAGGGGGCGGTTCGGGTGGCTACACCTTC. It is translated as CASSIGGGGSGGYTF.

This clonotype showed up just a few times. CDR3 sequence (DNA): TGTGCCAGCAGTCCCCGGGACAGGGGGTCAGCTTTCTTT. Residues: CASSPRDRGSAFF. V is TRBV6-2 or TRBV6-3 and J is TRBJ1-1; 11 bases align to TRBD1. The CDR3 runs 13 residues. The V and J ends lost 5 bases and 10 bases, in that order; junction bases with no gene match: 6. CDR1 is MNHEY, CDR2 SVGEGT, per germline.

The chain has TRBV18 and TRBJ2-3; weak D call: TRBD1 (5 bases). Trimming took off 4 bases at V and 2 bases at J, with 13 bases between the two ends. CDR1 and CDR2 (germline): KGHSH, LQKENI. The CDR3 covers 15 residues. CDR3 bases: TGTGCCAGCTCACTTGGACAACGGATCACAGATACGCAGTATTTT. The encoded protein is CASSLGQRITDTQYF.

The rearrangement uses TRBV27 and TRBJ2-1; 7 bases fit TRBD1. Germline lookup yields CDR1 MNHEY and CDR2 SMNVEV (reference sequence). The length of the CDR3 is 14 residues. The junction had 6 bases not matched to a gene; V was cut back by 5 bases and J by 5 bases. The CDR3 is CASSRDRDNNEQFF. The CDR3 DNA sequence: TGTGCCAGCAGTAGGGACAGAGATAACAATGAGCAGTTCTTC.

The chain recombines TRBV25-1 with TRBJ1-1; possible D gene TRBD1, 5 bases. V was cut by 3 bases and J by 1 base, with 12 bases left in between. There are 15 residues in the CDR3. Looked up from germline, CDR1 is MGHDK and CDR2 is SYGVNS. The CDR3 coding sequence is TGTGCCAGCAGTGATGATGGGGGAAGGAACACTGAAGCTTTCTTT. Protein: CASSDDGGRNTEAFF.

The rearrangement joins TRBV5-1 to TRBJ1-1; no definite D call. CDR1 SGHRS and CDR2 YFSETQ come from the germline V gene. This CDR3 region has 17 residues. The ends were cut back, 1 base at V and 0 bases at J, with 16 bases in the middle. The CDR3 DNA is TGCGCCAGCAGCTTGAATCCGGGTTCCTTCCTGAACACTGAAGCTTTCTTT. This gives the protein CASSLNPGSFLNTEAFF.

CDR3: CASSFTRGTQYF. Here the CDR3 DNA reads TGTGCCAGCAGCTTCACAAGGGGTACGCAGTATTTT. The rearrangement joins TRBV7-9 to TRBJ2-3; possibly TRBD1 for D (5 bases). This CDR3 is 12 amino acids long. CDR1 SEHNR and CDR2 FQNEAQ come from the germline V gene (reference sequence). The germline V and J ends were trimmed by 3 bases and 8 bases, with 9 bases remaining between them.

This clonotype was counted between two and nine times. The V and J genes are TRBV20-1 and TRBJ1-5, with 12 bases identical to TRBD1. After removal of 0 bases from V and 5 bases from J, the junction contained 5 bases not matched to a gene. The CDR3 covers 16 residues. Germline assignment: CDR1 DFQATT and CDR2 SNEGSKA (reference sequence). For the CDR3, the DNA is TGCAGTGCTAGAGATTGGGGACAGGGGGCACATCAGCCCCAGCATTTT. Translation gives CSARDWGQGAHQPQHF.